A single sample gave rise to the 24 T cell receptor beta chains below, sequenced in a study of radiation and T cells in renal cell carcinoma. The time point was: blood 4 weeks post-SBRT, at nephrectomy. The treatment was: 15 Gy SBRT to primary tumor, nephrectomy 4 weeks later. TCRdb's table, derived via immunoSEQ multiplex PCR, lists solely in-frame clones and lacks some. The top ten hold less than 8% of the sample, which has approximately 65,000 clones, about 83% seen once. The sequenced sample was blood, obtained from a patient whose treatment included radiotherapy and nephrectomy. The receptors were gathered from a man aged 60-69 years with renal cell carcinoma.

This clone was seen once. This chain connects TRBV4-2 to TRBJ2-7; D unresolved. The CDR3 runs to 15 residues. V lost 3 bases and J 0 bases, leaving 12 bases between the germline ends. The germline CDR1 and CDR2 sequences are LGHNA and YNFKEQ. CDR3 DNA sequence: TGTGCCAGCAGCCAGGCTTCGTCTCTCTCCTACGAGCAGTACTTC. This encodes CASSQASSLSYEQYF.

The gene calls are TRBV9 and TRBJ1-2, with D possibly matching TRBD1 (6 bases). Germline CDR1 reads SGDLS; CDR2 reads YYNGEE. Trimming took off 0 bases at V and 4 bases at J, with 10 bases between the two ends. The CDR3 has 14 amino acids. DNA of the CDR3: TGTGCCAGCAGCGTAGGGCCAGGGGTCTATGGCTACACCTTC. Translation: CASSVGPGVYGYTF. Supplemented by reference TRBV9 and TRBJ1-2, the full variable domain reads DSGVTQTPKHLITATGQRVTLRCSPRSGDLSVYWYQQSLDQGLQFLIQYYNGEERAKGNILERFSAQQFPDLHSELNLSSLELGDSALYFCASSVGPGVYGYTFGSGTRLTVV.

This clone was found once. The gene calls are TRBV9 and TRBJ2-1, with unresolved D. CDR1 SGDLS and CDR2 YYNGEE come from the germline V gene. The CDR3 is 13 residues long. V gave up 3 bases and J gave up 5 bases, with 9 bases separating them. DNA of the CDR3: TGTGCCAGCAGCGCCCCCCCCAACAATGAGCAGTTCTTC. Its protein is CASSAPPNNEQFF.

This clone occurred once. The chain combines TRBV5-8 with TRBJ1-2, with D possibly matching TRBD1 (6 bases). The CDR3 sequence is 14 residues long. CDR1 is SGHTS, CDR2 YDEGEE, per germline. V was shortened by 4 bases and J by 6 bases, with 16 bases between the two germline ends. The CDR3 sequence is CASSRRGRDNGYTF. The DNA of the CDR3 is TGTGCCAGCAGCCGGCGGGGCAGGGACAATGGCTACACCTTC.

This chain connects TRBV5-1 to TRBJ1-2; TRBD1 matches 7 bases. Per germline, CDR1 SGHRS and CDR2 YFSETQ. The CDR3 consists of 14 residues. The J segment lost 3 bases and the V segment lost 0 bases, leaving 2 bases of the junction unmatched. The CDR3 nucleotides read TGCGCCAGCAGCTTGGAGGGGGCGGACTATGGCTACACCTTC. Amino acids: CASSLEGADYGYTF.

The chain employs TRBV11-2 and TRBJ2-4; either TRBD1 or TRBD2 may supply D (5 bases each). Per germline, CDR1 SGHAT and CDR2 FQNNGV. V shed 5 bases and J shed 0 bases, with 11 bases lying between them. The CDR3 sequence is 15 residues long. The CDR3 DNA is TGTGCCAGCAGCGGGTCTGGGGGAGCCAAAAACATTCAGTACTTC. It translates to CASSGSGGAKNIQYF. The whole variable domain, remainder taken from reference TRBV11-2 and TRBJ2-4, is EAGVAQSPRYKIIEKRQSVAFWCNPISGHATLYWYQQILGQGPKLLIQFQNNGVVDDSQLPKDRFSAERLKGVDSTLKIQPAKLEDSAVYLCASSGSGGAKNIQYFGAGTRLSVL.

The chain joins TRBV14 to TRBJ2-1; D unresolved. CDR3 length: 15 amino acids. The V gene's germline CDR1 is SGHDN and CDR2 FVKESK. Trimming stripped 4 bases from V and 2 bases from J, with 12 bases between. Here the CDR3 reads CASSLQISTYNEQFF. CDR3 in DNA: TGTGCCAGCAGCCTGCAGATATCGACCTACAATGAGCAGTTCTTC.

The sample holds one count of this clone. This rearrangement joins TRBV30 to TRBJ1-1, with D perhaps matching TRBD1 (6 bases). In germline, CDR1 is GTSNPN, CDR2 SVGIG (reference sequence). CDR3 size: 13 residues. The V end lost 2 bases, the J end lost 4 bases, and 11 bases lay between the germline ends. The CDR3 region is CAWSHGGPTEAFF. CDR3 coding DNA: TGTGCCTGGAGTCACGGGGGGCCCACTGAAGCTTTCTTT. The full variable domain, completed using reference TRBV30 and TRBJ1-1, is SQTIHQWPATLVQPVGSPLSLECTVEGTSNPNLYWYRQAAGRGLQLLFYSVGIGQISSEVPQNLSASRPQDRQFILSSKKLLLSDSGFYLCAWSHGGPTEAFFGQGTRLTVV.

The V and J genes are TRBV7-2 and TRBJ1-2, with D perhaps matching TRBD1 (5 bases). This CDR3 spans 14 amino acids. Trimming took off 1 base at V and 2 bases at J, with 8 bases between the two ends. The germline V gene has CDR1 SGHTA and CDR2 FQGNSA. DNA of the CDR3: TGTGCCAGCAGCTTAGGGCGACAGAACTATGGCTACACCTTC. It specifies CASSLGRQNYGYTF.

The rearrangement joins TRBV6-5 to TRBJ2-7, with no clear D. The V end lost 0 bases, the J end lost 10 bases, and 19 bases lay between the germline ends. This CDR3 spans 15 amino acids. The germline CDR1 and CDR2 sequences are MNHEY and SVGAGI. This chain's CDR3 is CASSYSTPSVDRQYF. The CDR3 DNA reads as TGTGCCAGCAGTTACTCAACTCCCAGTGTGGACCGACAGTACTTC.

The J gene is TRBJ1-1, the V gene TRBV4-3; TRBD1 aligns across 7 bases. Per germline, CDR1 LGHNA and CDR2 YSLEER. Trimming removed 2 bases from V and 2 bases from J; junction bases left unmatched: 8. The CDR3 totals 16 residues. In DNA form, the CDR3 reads TGCGCCAGCAGCCAAAGACAGGGTCCCTCTAACACTGAAGCTTTCTTT. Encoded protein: CASSQRQGPSNTEAFF.

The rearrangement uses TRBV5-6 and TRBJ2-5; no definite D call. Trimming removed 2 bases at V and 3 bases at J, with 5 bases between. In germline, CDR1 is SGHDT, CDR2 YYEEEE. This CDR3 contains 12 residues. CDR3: CASSLLEETQYF. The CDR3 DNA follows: TGTGCCAGCAGCTTACTCGAAGAGACCCAGTACTTC.

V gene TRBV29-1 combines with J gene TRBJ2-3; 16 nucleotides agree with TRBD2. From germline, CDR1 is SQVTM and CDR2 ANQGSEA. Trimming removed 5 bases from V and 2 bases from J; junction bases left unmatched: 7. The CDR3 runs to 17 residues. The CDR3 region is CSVRGLAGGPNTDTQYF. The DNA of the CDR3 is TGCAGCGTTCGGGGACTAGCGGGAGGGCCCAACACAGATACGCAGTATTTT.

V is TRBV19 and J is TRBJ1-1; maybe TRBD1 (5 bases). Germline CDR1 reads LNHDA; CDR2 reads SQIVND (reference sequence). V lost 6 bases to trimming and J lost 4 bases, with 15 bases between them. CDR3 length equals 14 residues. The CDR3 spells CASSPQGGSTEAFF. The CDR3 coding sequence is TGTGCCAGTAGCCCCCAGGGAGGGAGCACTGAAGCTTTCTTT.

CDR3 DNA: TGTGCCAGCTCACCCGACGCCGCGAACACCGGGGAGCTGTTTTTT. Translated: CASSPDAANTGELFF. V is TRBV18 and J is TRBJ2-2; the D is unclear. The CDR3 loop spans 15 amino acids. Between the trimmed V and J ends, which lost 3 bases and 0 bases, there was a span of 8 bases. Germline V gene lookup returns CDR1 KGHSH and CDR2 LQKENI.

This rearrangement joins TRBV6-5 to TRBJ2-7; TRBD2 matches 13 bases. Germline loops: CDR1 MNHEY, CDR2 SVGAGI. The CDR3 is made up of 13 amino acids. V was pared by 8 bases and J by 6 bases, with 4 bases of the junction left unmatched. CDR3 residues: CASGLAGVSEQYF. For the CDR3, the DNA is TGTGCCAGCGGACTAGCGGGGGTTTCCGAGCAGTACTTC.

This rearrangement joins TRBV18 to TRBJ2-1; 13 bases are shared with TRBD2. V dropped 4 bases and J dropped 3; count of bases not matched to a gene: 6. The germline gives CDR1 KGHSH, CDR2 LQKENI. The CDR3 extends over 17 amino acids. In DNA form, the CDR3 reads TGTGCCAGCTCACGAGGACTAGCGGGGGTACACTACAATGAGCAGTTCTTC. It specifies CASSRGLAGVHYNEQFF.

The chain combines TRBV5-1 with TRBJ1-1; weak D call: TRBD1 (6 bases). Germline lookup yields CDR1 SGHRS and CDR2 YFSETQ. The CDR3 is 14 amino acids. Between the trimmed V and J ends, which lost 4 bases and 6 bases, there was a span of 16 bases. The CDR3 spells CASSPGVTSAEAFF. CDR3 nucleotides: TGCGCCAGCAGCCCAGGGGTGACGAGCGCTGAAGCTTTCTTT.

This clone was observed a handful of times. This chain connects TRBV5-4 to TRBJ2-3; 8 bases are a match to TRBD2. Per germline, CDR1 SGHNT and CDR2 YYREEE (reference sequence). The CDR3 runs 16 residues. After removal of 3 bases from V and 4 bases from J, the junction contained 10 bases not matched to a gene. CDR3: CASSSGGSGGSDTQYF. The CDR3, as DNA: TGTGCCAGCAGCTCGGGGGGCAGCGGGGGATCAGATACGCAGTATTTT.

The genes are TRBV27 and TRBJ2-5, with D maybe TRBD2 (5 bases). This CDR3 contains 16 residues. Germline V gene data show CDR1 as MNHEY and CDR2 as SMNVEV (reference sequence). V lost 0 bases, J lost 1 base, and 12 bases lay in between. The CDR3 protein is CASSLSWRRLQETQYF. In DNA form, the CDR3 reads TGTGCCAGCAGTTTATCGTGGAGGCGACTCCAAGAGACCCAGTACTTC.

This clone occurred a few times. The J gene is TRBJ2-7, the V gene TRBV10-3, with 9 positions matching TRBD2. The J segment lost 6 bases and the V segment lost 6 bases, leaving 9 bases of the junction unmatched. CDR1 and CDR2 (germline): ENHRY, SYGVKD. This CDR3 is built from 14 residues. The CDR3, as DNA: TGTGCCATCAGACGGGAAATAGCGGGAGTCGAGCAGTACGTC. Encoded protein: CAIRREIAGVEQYV.

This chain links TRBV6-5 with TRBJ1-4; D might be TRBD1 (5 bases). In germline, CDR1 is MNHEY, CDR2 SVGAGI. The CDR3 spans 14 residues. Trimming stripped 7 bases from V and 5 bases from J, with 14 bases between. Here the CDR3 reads CASTTGWGNEKLFF. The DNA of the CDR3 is TGTGCCAGCACCACCGGTTGGGGGAATGAAAAACTGTTTTTT.

The DNA of the CDR3 is TGTGCCAGCAGCTTAGGAGGGTTCGTTTACCGGACGGATTATGGCTACACCTTC. Translation gives CASSLGGFVYRTDYGYTF. The rearrangement uses TRBV11-3 and TRBJ1-2, with D unresolved. V lost 1 base and J lost 5, with 23 bases in between. Looked up from germline, CDR1 is SGHNT and CDR2 is YENEEA. The CDR3 runs to 18 residues. Complete variable domain (other parts from reference TRBV11-3 and TRBJ1-2): EAGVVQSPRYKIIEKKQPVAFWCNPISGHNTLYWYLQNLGQGPELLIRYENEEAVDDSQLPKDRFSAERLKGVDSTLKIQPAELGDSAVYLCASSLGGFVYRTDYGYTFGSGTRLTVV.

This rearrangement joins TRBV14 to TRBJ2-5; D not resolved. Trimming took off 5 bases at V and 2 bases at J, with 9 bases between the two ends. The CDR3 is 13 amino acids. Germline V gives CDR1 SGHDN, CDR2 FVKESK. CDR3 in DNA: TGTGCCAGCAGCTTCCAGGTACAAGAGACCCAGTACTTC. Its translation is CASSFQVQETQYF.